The 27 T cell receptor beta chains below all came from one sample that was sequenced in a study of OX40 agonist ivuxolimab in advanced cancers. Data came from immunoSEQ multiplex PCR; TCRdb stores just in-frame clones and leaves some out. The repertoire consists of tens of thousands of clones, with over 80% occurring once and the leading ten covering about 5.9%. The input for sequencing was CD4+ or CD8+ T cells sorted from blood, taken in a trial of the OX40 agonist ivuxolimab. The receptors were sampled from an adult with an advanced solid tumor such as melanoma, head and neck, liver or kidney cancer.

The chain employs TRBV4-2 and TRBJ2-2; 8 bases agree with TRBD2. CDR1 and CDR2 from the germline V gene are LGHNA and YNFKEQ. The trim removed 0 bases at V and 5 bases at J, leaving 5 bases unmatched. The CDR3 covers 16 residues. The CDR3 spells CASSQDFRGGTGELFF. The CDR3 DNA reads TGTGCCAGCAGCCAAGATTTCCGGGGGGGTACCGGGGAGCTGTTTTTT.

This clone was observed a few times. CDR3 DNA: TGTGCCAGCAGCTCCAACCCACGGCTTCCGAACACCGGGGAGCTGTTTTTT. Translated: CASSSNPRLPNTGELFF. The chain carries TRBV7-9 and TRBJ2-2; D is unclear. Trimming took 4 bases from V and 0 from J, leaving 15 bases between them. CDR1 is SEHNR and CDR2 is FQNEAQ in the germline V gene (reference sequence). The CDR3 contains 17 residues.

The chain links TRBV7-6 to TRBJ2-3; D remains unclear. In germline, CDR1 is SGHVS, CDR2 FNYEAQ. CDR3 length: 16 residues. The ends were cut back, 5 bases at V and 2 bases at J, with 17 bases in the middle. The CDR3 coding sequence is TGTGCCAGCAGCCCCTGGCAGCCCTATGTCACAGATACGCAGTATTTT. The encoded protein is CASSPWQPYVTDTQYF.

The V and J genes are TRBV19 and TRBJ2-7; D gene ambiguous. The CDR3 covers 14 residues. Trimming shortened V by 5 bases and J by 1 base, and 12 bases separated the two germline ends. From germline, CDR1 is LNHDA and CDR2 SQIVND (reference sequence). In nucleotides, the CDR3 is TGTGCCAGTAGTGATTCGGCCGGTTCCTACGAGCAGTACTTC. Protein sequence: CASSDSAGSYEQYF.

The genes are TRBV5-4 and TRBJ1-2; 8 bases line up with TRBD1. In germline, CDR1 is SGHNT, CDR2 YYREEE (reference sequence). This CDR3 has 17 residues. After removal of 0 bases from V and 4 bases from J, the junction contained 11 bases not matched to a gene. The chain's CDR3 is CASSLDATGEVSYGYTF. The CDR3 DNA reads as TGTGCCAGCAGCTTGGATGCGACAGGGGAAGTGAGCTATGGCTACACCTTC. Together with reference TRBV5-4 and TRBJ1-2, the CDR3 gives the full variable domain: ETGVTQSPTHLIKTRGQQVTLRCSSQSGHNTVSWYQQALGQGPQFIFQYYREEENGRGNFPPRFSGLQFPNYSSELNVNALELDDSALYLCASSLDATGEVSYGYTFGSGTRLTVV.

In its sample, this clone was seen once. CDR3 amino acids: CASSLGTGSNQPQHF. The CDR3 nucleotides read TGTGCCAGCAGCCTTGGGACAGGTAGCAATCAGCCCCAGCATTTT. J is TRBJ1-5 and V is TRBV27; 8 bases line up with TRBD1. The CDR3 spans 15 residues. J gave up 0 bases and V 6 bases, and 4 bases lay outside the gene matches. Germline values: CDR1 MNHEY, CDR2 SMNVEV (reference sequence).

The rearrangement links TRBV4-3 to TRBJ2-1; D uncertain. The V and J ends lost 2 bases and 0 bases respectively, with 11 bases between them. Per the germline V gene, CDR1 is LGHNA and CDR2 is YSLEER. There are 16 residues in the CDR3. CDR3 in DNA: TGCGCCAGCAGCCAAACCAGCGAGATCTCCTACAATGAGCAGTTCTTC. This codes for CASSQTSEISYNEQFF.

The chain has TRBV19 and TRBJ1-6; the D gene is possibly TRBD1 (6 bases). In germline, CDR1 is LNHDA, CDR2 SQIVND (reference sequence). Trimming cost V 3 bases and J 7 bases, with 10 bases left between them. CDR3 length: 14 residues. CDR3 DNA: TGTGCCAGTAGTATTGGGGGGCCAAATTCACCCCTCCACTTT. Translating gives CASSIGGPNSPLHF.

The chain links TRBV28 to TRBJ2-1; 9 nucleotides align to TRBD2. Germline CDR1 MDHEN, CDR2 SYDVKM. This CDR3 has 16 residues. The J segment lost 8 bases and the V segment lost 7 bases, leaving 15 bases of the junction unmatched. The DNA for the CDR3 is TGTGCCAGCACCGTTCGTGGGCTAGCGGGAATTTATGAGCAGTTCTTC. Amino acid sequence: CASTVRGLAGIYEQFF.

The rearrangement links TRBV19 to TRBJ1-5, with TRBD1 as a possible D gene (5 bases). Trimming took off 3 bases at V and 1 base at J, with 13 bases between the two ends. This CDR3 spans 16 amino acids. Germline values: CDR1 LNHDA, CDR2 SQIVND (reference sequence). Here the CDR3 reads CASSISQGRSNQPQHF. The CDR3, as DNA: TGTGCCAGTAGTATCTCGCAGGGACGGAGCAATCAGCCCCAGCATTTT.

This clone appeared a single time. The V call is TRBV10-3, the J call TRBJ2-1; 11 bases fit TRBD2. CDR1 and CDR2 from the germline V gene are ENHRY and SYGVKD. V gave up 6 bases and J gave up 1 base; unmatched junction bases: 11. This CDR3 comprises 18 residues. DNA of the CDR3: TGTGCCATCAGGGAACTAGCGGGAGAGCCCATTTCCTACAATGAGCAGTTCTTC. Translation: CAIRELAGEPISYNEQFF.

The chain employs TRBV9 and TRBJ2-6; D is uncertain. Deletions cut 4 bases from V and 0 bases from J, with 17 bases between. The CDR3 is 18 amino acids. Germline V gene data show CDR1 as SGDLS and CDR2 as YYNGEE. In DNA, the CDR3 is TGTGCCAGCAGCTCGCCCAGAAATGGTGACTCTGGGGCCAACGTCCTGACTTTC. As protein: CASSSPRNGDSGANVLTF.

This clone was seen just once. The chain combines TRBV28 with TRBJ2-5; 9 nucleotides line up with TRBD2. The assigned J gene may be wrong: the sequence end matches TRBJ2-7 better. The CDR3 is made up of 14 amino acids. The germline V gene encodes CDR1 MDHEN and CDR2 SYDVKM. The CDR3 loop is CASSFLAGPYEQYF. The CDR3 nucleotides are TGTGCCAGCAGTTTCCTAGCGGGACCCTACGAGCAGTACTTC.

V usage is TRBV19 and J usage is TRBJ2-7; TRBD1 might be the D (5 bases). This CDR3 spans 16 amino acids. The germline gives CDR1 LNHDA, CDR2 SQIVND (reference sequence). Trimming left V 3 bases short and J 2 bases short, with 17 bases between. Here the CDR3 reads CASSIGTGESPYEQYF. CDR3 nucleotide sequence: TGTGCCAGTAGTATCGGAACAGGTGAAAGCCCCTACGAGCAGTACTTC.

The V and J genes are TRBV4-1 and TRBJ2-1; perhaps TRBD2 as D (5 bases). The CDR3 sequence is 13 residues long. Germline V lookup: CDR1 MGHRA, CDR2 YSYEKL. Trimming left V 4 bases short and J 7 bases short, with 11 bases between. In DNA, the CDR3 is TGCGCCAGCAGCCCCCCAACGGGGAATGAGCAGTTCTTC. Translation: CASSPPTGNEQFF.

The J gene is TRBJ2-1, the V gene TRBV29-1; D possibly corresponds to TRBD1 (5 bases). V lost 3 bases, J lost 8 bases, and 11 bases lay in between. The CDR3 has 12 amino acids. CDR1 is SQVTM, CDR2 ANQGSEA, per germline. This CDR3 is CSVEGPMDEQFF. In DNA form, the CDR3 reads TGCAGCGTTGAGGGGCCTATGGATGAGCAGTTCTTC.

This clone was seen a handful of times. The chain has TRBV4-1 and TRBJ1-1, with D unresolved. V shed 3 bases and J shed 11 bases, with 16 bases lying between them. This CDR3 has 13 amino acids. CDR1 and CDR2 (germline): MGHRA, YSYEKL. CDR3 sequence reads: CASSHVGESWAFF. The CDR3 coding sequence is TGCGCCAGCAGCCATGTAGGAGAGAGCTGGGCTTTCTTT.

The chain uses TRBV23-1 and TRBJ2-5; possibly TRBD2 for D (6 bases). TRBV23-1 is identified as an open reading frame with a role that is uncertain. Trimming pared 0 bases from V and 2 bases from J, leaving 19 bases between. This CDR3 has 18 residues. CDR3: CASSQSIGGLARQETQYF. The CDR3 region has the DNA TGCGCCAGCAGTCAATCAATAGGCGGGCTAGCGAGGCAAGAGACCCAGTACTTC.

The chain combines TRBV6-5 with TRBJ2-7; a weak D match, TRBD2 (5 bases). Trimming cost V 0 bases and J 4 bases, with 10 bases left between them. The germline V gene encodes CDR1 MNHEY and CDR2 SVGAGI. The CDR3 contains 14 residues. The CDR3 DNA reads TGTGCCAGCAGTTACTCACGGGGAAGATACGAGCAGTACTTC. Its protein is CASSYSRGRYEQYF.

In DNA form, the CDR3 reads TGTGCCAGCAGCACGGACAGGGGGATCTACGAGCAGTACTTC. Its protein product is CASSTDRGIYEQYF. The rearrangement links TRBV5-5 to TRBJ2-7, with 10 nucleotides matching TRBD1. Per the germline V gene, CDR1 is SGHKS and CDR2 is YYEKEE (reference sequence). CDR3 size: 14 residues. The ends lost 4 bases at V and 3 bases at J; junction bases unmatched: 4.

A single count supports this clone. This chain joins TRBV6-5 and TRBJ2-3, with D possibly being TRBD2 (6 bases). V lost 2 bases, J lost 3 bases, and 15 bases lay in between. Per germline, CDR1 MNHEY and CDR2 SVGAGI. The CDR3 length is 16 residues. The CDR3 reads CASSYLPGRGTDTQYF. Here the CDR3 DNA reads TGTGCCAGCAGTTACCTCCCGGGTCGGGGGACAGATACGCAGTATTTT.

The rearrangement links TRBV5-4 to TRBJ1-2; 8 bases line up with TRBD1. The CDR3 spans 17 residues. Germline-derived CDR1 and CDR2 are SGHNT and YYREEE (reference sequence). V lost 2 bases and J lost 4; bases outside the gene matches: 13. CDR3 residues: CASSLTSGQGIGYGYTF. The CDR3, as DNA: TGTGCCAGCAGCTTAACGTCAGGACAGGGAATAGGCTATGGCTACACCTTC.

This rearrangement joins TRBV7-2 to TRBJ1-5; TRBD1 aligns across 8 bases. The V and J ends lost 3 bases and 6 bases, in that order; junction bases with no gene match: 7. CDR1 and CDR2 (germline): SGHTA, FQGNSA. The CDR3 sequence is 15 residues long. This CDR3 is CASSFLDREGQPQHF. As DNA, the CDR3 is TGTGCCAGCAGCTTTCTGGACAGGGAGGGTCAGCCCCAGCATTTT.

This clone was recorded only once. The J gene is TRBJ1-5, the V gene TRBV6-5; TRBD1 agrees at 8 bases. The CDR3 contains 13 residues. V lost 8 bases, J lost 7 bases, and 7 bases stayed unmatched. Per the germline V gene, CDR1 is MNHEY and CDR2 is SVGAGI. The CDR3 bases are TGTGCCAGCGGGTCAGGGGGCTACCAGCCCCAGCATTTT. It translates to CASGSGGYQPQHF.

This chain joins TRBV7-9 and TRBJ2-7; 8 nucleotides align to TRBD2. V lost 6 bases and J lost 1; bases outside the gene matches: 8. The length of the CDR3 is 15 residues. Per the germline V gene, CDR1 is SEHNR and CDR2 is FQNEAQ (reference sequence). DNA for the CDR3: TGTGCCAGCAGACTCACTAGCGGTACATCCTACGAGCAGTACTTC. Amino acid sequence: CASRLTSGTSYEQYF.

This clone has only a few counts. The rearrangement joins TRBV6-5 to TRBJ2-6, with a weak D call TRBD2 (5 bases). The length of the CDR3 is 15 residues. In germline, CDR1 is MNHEY, CDR2 SVGAGI. V was cut by 6 bases and J by 4 bases, with 13 bases left in between. For the CDR3, the DNA is TGTGCCAGCAGCGGAGGTGTGGGGGGGGCCAACGTCCTGACTTTC. It codes for CASSGGVGGANVLTF.

The chain has TRBV19 and TRBJ2-2, with a possible D match to TRBD2 (5 bases). Germline V gives CDR1 LNHDA, CDR2 SQIVND (reference sequence). The CDR3 length is 17 residues. V was trimmed by 3 bases and J by 0 bases, leaving 14 bases between them. The CDR3 DNA sequence: TGTGCCAGTAGTATTCGGGATACGGTTCCGAACACCGGGGAGCTGTTTTTT. Its translation: CASSIRDTVPNTGELFF.